This T cell receptor (beta chain) derives from a study of blood T cell repertoires in COVID-19. Whole-study context: The United States, Italy and Spain were the sources of the acute and convalescent COVID-19 samples. Nucleic acid was either cDNA or gDNA, and it came from T cells, B-cell-depleted T cells, or PBMCs.

Authors' analysis steps: Estimation of nucleated cell counts relied on the amplification of reference gene primers. Profiled with immunoSEQ multiplex PCR; TCRdb holds only in-frame clones, not every one. The DNA gave D and trimming, while V, J and clone size come from that table. In the table there are around 270,000 clones, around 83% of which are singletons. V trimming: 5 bases; J trimming: 7 bases; junction bases outside the gene matches: 4. Germline CDR1 reads SNHLY; CDR2 reads FYNNEI. The CDR3 sequence is 14 residues long. This clone was found once. The same CDR3 is also encoded by other DNA sequences in this sample.

The chain joins TRBV2 to TRBJ1-6; 8 positions agree with TRBD1. Input material: peripheral blood. This TCR derives from a woman in her thirties or forties who had recovered from COVID-19. CDR3: CASSPGQGNSPLHF. The CDR3 DNA is TGTGCCAGCAGTCCAGGACAGGGAAATTCACCCCTCCACTTT.